This T cell receptor (beta chain) was identified during a study of vaccination and CD4 T cells after COVID-19. Study findings and constraints: Reactive clone data from convalescent patients indicated a median of about 88% appearing only post-vaccination.

In its sample, this clonotype was seen a few times. The antigen is unknown. Sequenced with the Oncomine TCR Beta short-read assay was DNA taken from cultured CD4+ T cells. TCRdb analysed the PCR reads with MiXCR anew, one entry per CDR3 protein. The profile covers 13,000 or so distinct CDR3 sequences, with more than 35% appearing a single time and roughly 9.2% taken by the ten largest. V gave up 1 base and J gave up 5 bases; unmatched junction bases: 9. Germline assignment: CDR1 GTSNPN and CDR2 SVGIG (reference sequence). The CDR3 totals 15 residues. Treatment here: approximately nine-day PBMC culture with coronavirus spike peptide pools or control peptides (ViraFEST assay).

The J gene is TRBJ1-1, the V gene TRBV30; 8 positions agree with TRBD1. This material consisted of CD4+ T cells from blood, cultured in vitro, taken after SARS-CoV-2 vaccination. The sequence derives from a human donor who had recovered from COVID-19. CDR3 residues: CAWSASRDRRTEAFF. The CDR3 DNA reads as TGTGCCTGGAGTGCTTCTCGGGACAGGAGGACTGAAGCTTTCTTT.